The 13 T cell receptor beta chains given below trace back to one sample, sequenced in a study of blood T cell repertoires in COVID-19. Repertoires were generated with immunoSEQ multiplex PCR, while TCRdb's copy carries only in-frame clones and drops some. The repertoire includes approximately 180,000 clones, around 81% of them detected once, and 10% to 15% sits in the top ten. The sample consisted of peripheral blood. These receptors originate from a woman aged 80 or over with COVID-19, enrolled during active disease.

The gene calls are TRBV11-2 and TRBJ2-2; weak D call: TRBD2 (6 bases). CDR1 and CDR2 (germline): SGHAT, FQNNGV. V lost 2 bases, J lost 4 bases, and 11 bases lay in between. This CDR3 contains 15 residues. For the CDR3, the DNA is TGTGCCAGCAGCTTAACGGCAGCGGGCACCGGGGAGCTGTTTTTT. Amino acid sequence: CASSLTAAGTGELFF.

V gene TRBV4-2 combines with J gene TRBJ2-5, with 9 bases lining up with TRBD2. Trimming took 0 bases from V and 4 from J; bases not matched to a gene: 9. Germline lookup yields CDR1 LGHNA and CDR2 YNFKEQ. This CDR3 has 17 residues. The CDR3 DNA is TGTGCCAGCAGCCAAGATGGTGCTGCGGGAGGGAGAGAGACCCAGTACTTC. Translating gives CASSQDGAAGGRETQYF.

The V and J genes are TRBV18 and TRBJ2-7; 7 bases match TRBD1. V shed 3 bases and J 7 bases; nucleotides not matched to a gene: 9. Looked up from germline, CDR1 is KGHSH and CDR2 is LQKENI. The CDR3 is 14 residues long. The CDR3 here is CASSPWDSVGEQYF. CDR3 nucleotide sequence: TGTGCCAGCTCACCCTGGGACAGCGTGGGGGAGCAGTACTTC.

The chain carries TRBV2 and TRBJ2-1; D is possibly TRBD1 (6 bases). The germline gives CDR1 SNHLY, CDR2 FYNNEI. V was trimmed by 8 bases and J by 5 bases, leaving 13 bases between them. The CDR3 loop spans 13 amino acids. The CDR3 loop is CASGTGLDNEQFF. The DNA of the CDR3 is TGTGCCAGCGGAACAGGGTTGGACAATGAGCAGTTCTTC. The whole variable domain, filled in from reference TRBV2 and TRBJ2-1, reads EPEVTQTPSHQVTQMGQEVILRCVPISNHLYFYWYRQILGQKVEFLVSFYNNEISEKSEIFDDQFSVERPDGSNFTLKIRSTKLEDSAMYFCASGTGLDNEQFFGPGTRLTVL.

The chain is built from TRBV6-5 and TRBJ1-6, with TRBD1 matching over 7 bases. The CDR3 is 16 amino acids. The germline V gene has CDR1 MNHEY and CDR2 SVGAGI. Unmatched junction bases numbered 5, after V lost 0 bases and J lost 6 bases. The CDR3 loop is CASSYSEGQLNSPLHF. CDR3 bases: TGTGCCAGCAGTTACTCTGAGGGACAGCTTAATTCACCCCTCCACTTT.

The CDR3 region is CASGLDTGMQFF. CDR3 nucleotide sequence: TGTGCTAGTGGTTTGGACACAGGAATGCAGTTCTTC. The chain employs TRBV12-5 and TRBJ2-1; perhaps TRBD1 as D (5 bases). V lost 1 base and J lost 12, with 10 bases in between. The CDR3 has 12 residues. Per the germline V gene, CDR1 is LGHNT and CDR2 is FRNRAP.

The gene calls are TRBV14 and TRBJ1-2, with a tentative D call TRBD1 (6 bases). The germline CDR1 and CDR2 sequences are SGHDN and FVKESK. Trimming shortened V by 0 bases and J by 4 bases, and 18 bases separated the two germline ends. This CDR3 is 17 amino acids long. CDR3 in DNA: TGTGCCAGCAGCCAAGAGACCCTCCGGGGGGGCGTCTATGGCTACACCTTC. This translates into CASSQETLRGGVYGYTF.

The rearrangement links TRBV27 to TRBJ2-7; TRBD2 might be the D (5 bases). The CDR3 runs 13 residues. V was clipped by 5 bases and J by 7 bases, with 15 bases between them. Germline-derived CDR1 and CDR2 are MNHEY and SMNVEV (reference sequence). DNA of the CDR3: TGTGCCAGCAGTCCCCGCGGGCTGGGGGAGCAGTACTTC. It yields the protein CASSPRGLGEQYF.

This CDR3 reads CASSRVGSSYEQYF. In DNA, the CDR3 is TGTGCCAGCTCACGCGTTGGGAGTTCCTACGAGCAGTACTTC. The rearrangement links TRBV18 to TRBJ2-7; D perhaps matches TRBD2 (5 bases). This CDR3 comprises 14 residues. CDR1 and CDR2 from the germline V gene are KGHSH and LQKENI. Trimming left V 4 bases short and J 1 base short, with 11 bases between.

V usage is TRBV15 and J usage is TRBJ2-7; TRBD1 matches 7 bases. Losses at the gene ends were 1 base for V and 4 bases for J; bases not matched to a gene: 4. The CDR3 consists of 14 residues. From germline, CDR1 is LNHNV and CDR2 YYDKDF (reference sequence). CDR3 sequence: CATSRVNRGYEQYF. CDR3 nucleotides: TGTGCCACCAGCAGAGTAAACAGGGGTTACGAGCAGTACTTC.

This rearrangement joins TRBV30 to TRBJ1-2; 7 positions match TRBD1. Germline CDR1 and CDR2: GTSNPN and SVGIG (reference sequence). The CDR3 is 14 residues long. V shed 4 bases and J 4 bases; nucleotides not matched to a gene: 9. The CDR3 loop is CAWTRGVVGYGYTF. CDR3 DNA: TGTGCCTGGACCAGGGGGGTGGTTGGCTATGGCTACACCTTC.

The chain uses TRBV12-3 or TRBV12-4 and TRBJ1-5, with unresolved D. There are 13 residues in the CDR3. V dropped 5 bases and J dropped 6 bases, with 11 bases sitting between them. As DNA, the CDR3 is TGTGCCAGCAGTCCCTCCGCGGGTCAGCCCCAGCATTTT. Its protein product is CASSPSAGQPQHF.

The chain uses TRBV18 and TRBJ1-2; possibly TRBD1 for D (5 bases). The germline V gene encodes CDR1 KGHSH and CDR2 LQKENI. This CDR3 spans 15 amino acids. Trimming removed 3 bases at V and 0 bases at J, with 11 bases between. CDR3 in amino acids: CASSPAGTSNYGYTF. In nucleotides, the CDR3 is TGTGCCAGCTCACCGGCCGGGACTTCTAACTATGGCTACACCTTC.